Presented here are 22 T cell receptor beta chains from one specimen sequenced in a study of beta chain features in type 1 diabetes. As every portion of the isolated RNA was reverse transcribed, the sequencing read expressed TCRB transcripts. Libraries were prepared by immunoSEQ multiplex PCR; TCRdb keeps only in-frame clonotypes and omits some of them. The table lists 400,000 to 500,000 clones, more than 11% of them singletons. What was sequenced was naive CD4+ T cells from blood. The receptor source for this set is a man aged 25 to 40 in good health.

This clone was seen once. The chain is built from TRBV11-2 and TRBJ2-7; D is perhaps TRBD1 (6 bases). The CDR3 runs 13 residues. Germline CDR1 and CDR2: SGHAT and FQNNGV. Trimming removed 1 base from V and 8 bases from J, with 12 bases in between. The chain's CDR3 is CASSLVEGQKQYF. The CDR3 nucleotides are TGTGCCAGCAGCTTAGTTGAAGGACAGAAGCAGTACTTC.

A few counts support this clone. This chain uses TRBV14 with TRBJ1-6; 7 bases match TRBD1. V lost 0 bases to trimming and J lost 1 base; unmatched junction nucleotides: 3. The CDR3 consists of 17 residues. Germline assignment: CDR1 SGHDN and CDR2 FVKESK. The CDR3 DNA reads as TGTGCCAGCAGCCAAGATTGGGGACAGTCCTATAATTCACCCCTCCACTTT. Protein: CASSQDWGQSYNSPLHF.

Only a few counts were recorded for this clone. This chain uses TRBV7-6 with TRBJ1-5, with unresolved D. Germline CDR1 reads SGHVS; CDR2 reads FNYEAQ. V was shortened by 1 base and J by 0 bases, with 10 bases between the two germline ends. The CDR3 runs 16 residues. CDR3 region: CASSLGPPNSNQPQHF. CDR3 nucleotides: TGTGCCAGCAGCTTAGGGCCGCCTAATAGCAATCAGCCCCAGCATTTT.

V is TRBV2 and J is TRBJ2-3; no firm D call. Trimming cost V 4 bases and J 4 bases, with 9 bases left between them. Looked up from germline, CDR1 is SNHLY and CDR2 is FYNNEI. CDR3 length: 13 residues. This CDR3 reads CASSVESSDTQYF. The CDR3 DNA reads TGTGCCAGCAGTGTGGAGAGCTCAGATACGCAGTATTTT.

V is TRBV5-4 and J is TRBJ2-5; no clear D gene. Per germline, CDR1 SGHNT and CDR2 YYREEE (reference sequence). V lost 4 bases to trimming and J lost 5 bases, with 15 bases between them. CDR3 length equals 14 residues. The CDR3 spells CASSILGGWETQYF. CDR3 bases: TGTGCCAGCAGCATCCTTGGTGGGTGGGAGACCCAGTACTTC.

The chain couples TRBV7-2 to TRBJ2-1, with D maybe TRBD2 (5 bases). The CDR3 length is 16 residues. The germline V and J ends were trimmed by 5 bases and 1 base, with 15 bases remaining between them. The germline V gene has CDR1 SGHTA and CDR2 FQGNSA. In DNA form, the CDR3 reads TGTGCCAGCAGCCACTTAGTGGGAGTATCCTACAATGAGCAGTTCTTC. It is translated as CASSHLVGVSYNEQFF. The full variable domain, rest sourced from reference TRBV7-2 and TRBJ2-1, is GAGVSQSPSNKVTEKGKDVELRCDPISGHTALYWYRQSLGQGLEFLIYFQGNSAPDKSGLPSDRFSAERTGGSVSTLTIQRTQQEDSAVYLCASSHLVGVSYNEQFFGPGTRLTVL.

This clone showed up just a few times. The chain is built from TRBV7-9 and TRBJ2-6; D is perhaps TRBD1 (5 bases). The CDR3 covers 16 residues. Germline CDR1 SEHNR, CDR2 FQNEAQ (reference sequence). Trimming removed 2 bases from V and 0 bases from J, with 8 bases in between. The CDR3 loop reads CASSLQGFSGANVLTF. The DNA of the CDR3 is TGTGCCAGCAGCTTACAGGGATTCTCTGGGGCCAACGTCCTGACTTTC.

This clone came up many times. One junction end disagrees with the germline gene, perhaps due to a read error. The gene calls are TRBV14 and TRBJ2-4, with D tentatively TRBD1 or TRBD2 (5 bases each). The CDR3 is 10 amino acids. Looked up from germline, CDR1 is SGHDN and CDR2 is FVKESK. In DNA, the CDR3 is TGTGCCAGCAGCCAAGATTCTGGGGGCTTC. This sequence encodes CASSQDSGGF.

In its sample, this clone was seen a few times. The chain uses TRBV5-1 and TRBJ2-1; D unresolved. The V end was cut by 4 bases, the J end by 9 bases, with 11 bases between. There are 12 residues in the CDR3. CDR1 and CDR2 (germline): SGHRS, YFSETQ. The CDR3 loop reads CASSPDLGEQFF. As DNA, the CDR3 is TGCGCCAGCAGCCCAGACCTAGGTGAGCAGTTCTTC.

This clone was counted a few times. The rearrangement joins TRBV6-6 to TRBJ1-3; tentative D call: TRBD1 (6 bases). Germline CDR1 and CDR2: MNHNY and SVGAGI (reference sequence). The V end lost 6 bases, the J end lost 8 bases, and 20 bases lay between the germline ends. The CDR3 runs 15 residues. The chain's CDR3 is CASSPLQGRWDTIYF. The CDR3 DNA sequence: TGTGCCAGCAGCCCTTTACAGGGACGCTGGGACACCATATATTTT.

The chain carries TRBV28 and TRBJ2-3; 8 nucleotides align to TRBD2. The CDR3 covers 15 residues. The germline V gene has CDR1 MDHEN and CDR2 SYDVKM. Losses at the gene ends were 3 bases for V and 4 bases for J; bases not matched to a gene: 6. The CDR3 nucleotides are TGTGCCAGCAGTTTGGGGCTAGCGGGTTCAGATACGCAGTATTTT. Translating it yields CASSLGLAGSDTQYF.

Only a few counts were recorded for this clone. The chain joins TRBV5-4 to TRBJ1-6, with TRBD1 as a possible D gene (5 bases). V was pared by 3 bases and J by 10 bases, with 20 bases between. Germline-derived CDR1 and CDR2 are SGHNT and YYREEE (reference sequence). This CDR3 is 16 amino acids long. CDR3 coding DNA: TGTGCCAGCAGCTCAGCAGGGATGGGCGGAATATCACCCCTCCACTTT. Amino acid sequence: CASSSAGMGGISPLHF.

The chain carries TRBV27 and TRBJ2-7; D uncertain. CDR3 length: 15 amino acids. The germline V gene encodes CDR1 MNHEY and CDR2 SMNVEV (reference sequence). V lost 5 bases to trimming and J lost 0 bases, with 14 bases between them. CDR3 bases: TGTGCCAGCAGTAACCCGATCTCGAACTCCTACGAGCAGTACTTC. Its translation: CASSNPISNSYEQYF.

This clone occurred a few times. The chain employs TRBV9 and TRBJ2-1; 9 bases map to TRBD2. The germline CDR1 and CDR2 sequences are SGDLS and YYNGEE. CDR3 size: 16 residues. With 1 base clipped from V and 0 bases from J, the junction kept 2 bases outside the gene matches. The CDR3 DNA reads TGTGCCAGCAGCGTACTAGCGGGACGCTCCTACAATGAGCAGTTCTTC. It yields the protein CASSVLAGRSYNEQFF.

This clone appeared a few times. The chain employs TRBV5-1 and TRBJ2-5, with D tentatively TRBD2 (6 bases). V lost 0 bases and J 2 bases, leaving 11 bases between the germline ends. CDR1 is SGHRS and CDR2 is YFSETQ in the germline V gene. This CDR3 spans 15 amino acids. The CDR3 coding sequence is TGCGCCAGCAGCTTGGCCGGGGGAGGACAAGAGACCCAGTACTTC. It yields the protein CASSLAGGGQETQYF.

The V gene is TRBV25-1, the J gene TRBJ2-7; D possibly matches TRBD1 or TRBD2 (6 bases each). The CDR3 extends over 14 amino acids. CDR1 MGHDK and CDR2 SYGVNS come from the germline V gene. V lost 1 base and J 7 bases, leaving 14 bases between the germline ends. CDR3 nucleotides: TGTGCCAGCAGTGAATCGGGGGCCGTGGGGGAGCAGTACTTC. This codes for CASSESGAVGEQYF.

This clone was found a few times. Other DNA sequences from this sample encode an identical CDR3 as well. The rearrangement joins TRBV6-5 to TRBJ2-7; 9 bases are shared with TRBD1. CDR1 and CDR2 (germline): MNHEY, SVGAGI. This CDR3 has 15 amino acids. V lost 0 bases, J lost 3 bases, and 3 bases stayed unmatched. CDR3 in DNA: TGTGCCAGCAGTTACTCAAGGGACAGGGTCTACGAGCAGTACTTC. Translating it yields CASSYSRDRVYEQYF.

The chain has TRBV7-8 and TRBJ2-7, with TRBD1 identical over 9 bases. Germline values: CDR1 SGHVS, CDR2 FQNEAQ. This CDR3 is built from 15 residues. The J segment lost 4 bases and the V segment lost 0 bases, leaving 4 bases of the junction unmatched. CDR3 sequence: CASSLASGQGYEQYV. CDR3 DNA: TGTGCCAGCAGCTTAGCGAGCGGACAGGGGTACGAGCAGTACGTC.

The chain carries TRBV7-2 and TRBJ2-5; D is ambiguous. The V and J ends lost 2 bases and 3 bases respectively, with 10 bases between them. CDR1 SGHTA and CDR2 FQGNSA come from the germline V gene. This CDR3 spans 14 amino acids. CDR3 sequence: CASSLSGAKETQYF. CDR3 bases: TGTGCCAGCAGCTTAAGTGGCGCGAAAGAGACCCAGTACTTC.

The CDR3 sequence is CASSPYRQETQYF. The DNA of the CDR3 is TGCGCCAGCAGCCCATATAGACAAGAGACCCAGTACTTC. This chain joins TRBV5-1 and TRBJ2-5; D is unclear. Germline CDR1 and CDR2: SGHRS and YFSETQ. V was cut by 4 bases and J by 2 bases, with 9 bases left in between. There are 13 residues in the CDR3.

The sample holds a few counts of this clone. The chain couples TRBV15 to TRBJ2-7; D is uncertain. CDR3 length: 13 residues. Germline CDR1 LNHNV, CDR2 YYDKDF (reference sequence). Trimming pared 5 bases from V and 6 bases from J, leaving 14 bases between. As DNA, the CDR3 is TGTGCCACCAGCCGCCCGCGATCTACCGAGCAGTACTTC. This codes for CATSRPRSTEQYF.

V gene TRBV28 combines with J gene TRBJ2-7; 9 nucleotides align to TRBD1. Germline V gene data show CDR1 as MDHEN and CDR2 as SYDVKM. Germline trimming cut 4 bases from V and 3 bases from J; bases unmatched to any gene: 7. The CDR3 loop spans 15 amino acids. CDR3 in amino acids: CASSSPGTGIYEQYF. The CDR3 nucleotides read TGTGCCAGCAGTTCCCCCGGGACAGGGATCTACGAGCAGTACTTC.